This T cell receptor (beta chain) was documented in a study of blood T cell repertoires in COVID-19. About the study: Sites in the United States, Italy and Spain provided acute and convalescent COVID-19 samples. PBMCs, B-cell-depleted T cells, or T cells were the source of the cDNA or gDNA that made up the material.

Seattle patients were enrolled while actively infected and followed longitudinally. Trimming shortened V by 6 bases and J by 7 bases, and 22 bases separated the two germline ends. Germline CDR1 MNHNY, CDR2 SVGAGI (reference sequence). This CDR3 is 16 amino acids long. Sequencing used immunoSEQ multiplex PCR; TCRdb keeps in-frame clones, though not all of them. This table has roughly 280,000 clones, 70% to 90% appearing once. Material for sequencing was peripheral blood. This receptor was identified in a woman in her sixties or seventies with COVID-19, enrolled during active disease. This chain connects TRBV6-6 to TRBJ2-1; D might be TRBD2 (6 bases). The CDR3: CASSPLEGPGANEQFF. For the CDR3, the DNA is TGTGCCAGCAGCCCGTTGGAGGGCCCGGGTGCAAATGAGCAGTTCTTC.